The subject of this entry is one TCR beta chain. The germline V gene encodes CDR1 MDHEN and CDR2 SYDVKM. CDR3 size: 11 residues. V shed 8 bases and J shed 15 bases, with 14 bases lying between them. Sequenced by immunoSEQ multiplex PCR; TCRdb stores in-frame clones only, minus some. The data hold approximately 160,000 clones, with over 65% observed a single time. Assignment of participants to cohorts was predicated upon participant-reported clinical history. This entry belongs to a study of blood T cell repertoires in COVID-19. Study information: PBMCs, B-cell-depleted T cells, or T cells were the source of the cDNA or gDNA that made up the material.

The clonotype comes from a woman aged 45 to 65 who had recovered from COVID-19. The chain is built from TRBV28 and TRBJ1-6; a possible D gene is TRBD1 (6 bases). The sequenced sample was PBMCs or T cells enriched from blood (not recorded which). CDR3 bases: TGTGCCAGCGGACAGAGACGGGGCCTCCACTTT. Translation: CASGQRRGLHF.